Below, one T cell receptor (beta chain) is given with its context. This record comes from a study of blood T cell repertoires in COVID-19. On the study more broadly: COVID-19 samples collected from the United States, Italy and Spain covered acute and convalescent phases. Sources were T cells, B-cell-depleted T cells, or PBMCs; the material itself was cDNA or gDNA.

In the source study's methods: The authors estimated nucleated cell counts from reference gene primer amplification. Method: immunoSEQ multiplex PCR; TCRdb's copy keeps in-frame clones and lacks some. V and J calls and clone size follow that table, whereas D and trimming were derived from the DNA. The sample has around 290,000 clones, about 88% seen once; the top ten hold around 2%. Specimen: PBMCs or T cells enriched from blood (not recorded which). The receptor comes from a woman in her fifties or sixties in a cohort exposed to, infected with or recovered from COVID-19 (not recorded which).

The CDR3 nucleotides are TGTGCCAGCAGCTTCAGGGGGAGCTCAAACTATGGCTACACCTTC. Its protein product is CASSFRGSSNYGYTF. The chain employs TRBV7-2 and TRBJ1-2; TRBD1 agrees at 7 bases. The V gene end was trimmed by 3 bases and the J gene end by 2 bases; junction bases not matched to a gene: 6. The germline V gene has CDR1 SGHTA and CDR2 FQGNSA. The length of the CDR3 is 15 residues.